This record covers a single T cell receptor beta chain. Its antigen is still unknown. No base qualities exist here, and no much larger clone lies one base off it. The approximately 40 donors, aged roughly 6 to 100 years, were systemically healthy Caucasian individuals from Russia. Each donor gave about 9.8 milliliters of peripheral blood, drawn into EDTA-treated Vacutainer tubes. Ficoll-Paque density-gradient centrifugation was used to isolate PBMCs, with at least 7 million obtained per sample. Total RNA was extracted from PBMCs with Trizol reagent, with at least 6 micrograms obtained per sample. For every donor, an aliquot of PBMCs went through flow cytometry to measure the percentages of naive CD45RAhigh/CD27high T cells. This sample is drawn from a study of blood T cells in healthy people across ages (dated by TCRdb to 2014 to 2015). For the study in its entirety: In model experiments, roughly one uniquely barcoded TCR beta cDNA molecule per two T cells was captured by template switching. The study measured age-related changes in TCR beta repertoire diversity using deep sequencing normalized with unique cDNA molecular identifiers. Four age groups were formed from the donors: young (average around 15 years), middle-aged (around 41), aged (around 62) and long-lived (roughly 88). To avoid experimental bias, donors of different ages were spread randomly across the sequencing lanes. Using the same blood draw, the study looked at two additional independent replicas of 1 million unique cDNA reads for two donors, one aged 18 to 29 and the other aged 80 or older.

Overall results and qualifications from the work: Observed TCR beta diversity per million T cells fell roughly linearly with age, and a significant reduction was already apparent by age roughly 40. Bulk unsorted PBMC profiling prevented conclusive comparison of naive and antigen-experienced compartments. A strong correlation was found between observed TCR beta diversity and the percentage of naive T cells measured by flow cytometry. Compared with the aged group, more naive CD4+ T cells, fewer expanded clones and increased TCR diversity were shown by the long-lived group, suggesting age selection. Estimates of total diversity from one million sequenced T cells were regarded as lower bounds and underestimates. The CMV infection status of donors was not known, potentially confounding age-related changes in expanded clonotypes.

Libraries came from 5' RACE. Instrument used: Illumina HiSeq 2500. A second PCR of roughly 6 to 12 cycles was performed with a sample-barcoded 5' primer and a J-beta primer mix. Each TCR beta cDNA molecule received a unique molecular identifier from a template-switch 5' adaptor carrying 12 random nucleotides. Each sample yielded at least 2.5 million CDR3-containing paired-end reads. First-strand cDNA synthesis was performed from all RNA using the Mint cDNA synthesis kit, with priming by a TRBC-specific oligonucleotide. Following uracil-DNA glycosylase treatment, a first 18-cycle PCR with universal primers M1SS and BC2_uni_R was performed on all cDNA. In the paper's pipeline: For normalization, 1 million high-quality reads were randomly selected from each sample, with every read carrying a distinct molecular identifier. Reads sharing molecular identifiers were discarded rather than binned into consensus sequences. MiTCR, with a Q25 quality threshold and the strictest error-elimination algorithm, was used for CDR3 identification, clonotype clustering and error correction. A nonparametric unseen species model using Euler transformation provided a lower-bound estimate of total TCR beta diversity. Starting from the raw public reads, TCRdb applied fastp trimming at Q25, assembled clones with MiXCR and retained in-frame beta chains. Rows with a matching CDR3 protein are joined into one entry that keeps the most common DNA and genes. Clone size and V and J calls follow TCRdb, not the original study. The sample table lists some 920,000 distinct CDR3 sequences, 51% of them with a count of one. The top ten constitute about a fifth of the sample.

The CDR3 runs 13 residues from the cysteine to the phenylalanine. Only CDR3 DNA is held: 39 bases, read in frame from base 1. Reading the germline V gene (reference sequence) gives CDR1 SGHAT and CDR2 FQDESV. Trimming removed 2 bases from V and 9 bases from J; the gene matches leave 2 bases unexplained. The sequenced sample consisted of blood. The receptor was isolated from a woman in her fifties or sixties in good health. The V and J segments used are TRBV11-1 and TRBJ2-1, with TRBD2 matching 9 junction bases. The nucleotides are TGTGCCAGCAGCTTACTGCGGGAGGGTGAGCAGTTCTTC. Translation gives CASSLLREGEQFF.